The T cell receptor (beta chain) described here comes from a study of regulatory T cells in long-lasting Graves disease. The overall study: For under 3 months, newly diagnosed Graves' patients had been taking antithyroid drugs.

Sample time point: newly diagnosed GD, antithyroid drugs for less than 3 months. The TCR library was made from RNA extracted from PBMCs. Study-level points and caveats: Reduced TCR diversity was observed in persistent Graves' patients versus newly diagnosed patients.

A note on this clonotype: The target antigen is unknown. A read error may explain this, as a much larger clone is one base away.

The authors built TCR beta libraries using iRepertoire HTBI primers and Arm-PCR of CDR3 regions. Per the original data handling: Looking across samples, the authors found some 60 TRBV and 14 to 15 TRBJ segments. TCRdb re-derived calls from the multiplex PCR reads in MiXCR, one entry per CDR3 protein. It is TCRdb's table, rather than the study itself, that gives the V and J calls and clone size. The sample includes about 240,000 distinct CDR3 sequences, about 19% seen only once; the top ten take about 15%. This receptor was taken from a female donor with Graves disease. Here the sequenced sample was peripheral blood mononuclear cells (PBMCs), taken at new diagnosis, from a patient treated with antithyroid drugs.

The CDR3, as DNA: TGTGCCAGCACTTCGCCAGGACAGCCCCGGCATTTT. It encodes CASTSPGQPRHF. The V gene is TRBV7-2, the J gene TRBJ1-5, with a tentative D call TRBD1 (6 bases). CDR3 length: 12 residues. In germline, CDR1 is SGHTA, CDR2 FQGNSA.